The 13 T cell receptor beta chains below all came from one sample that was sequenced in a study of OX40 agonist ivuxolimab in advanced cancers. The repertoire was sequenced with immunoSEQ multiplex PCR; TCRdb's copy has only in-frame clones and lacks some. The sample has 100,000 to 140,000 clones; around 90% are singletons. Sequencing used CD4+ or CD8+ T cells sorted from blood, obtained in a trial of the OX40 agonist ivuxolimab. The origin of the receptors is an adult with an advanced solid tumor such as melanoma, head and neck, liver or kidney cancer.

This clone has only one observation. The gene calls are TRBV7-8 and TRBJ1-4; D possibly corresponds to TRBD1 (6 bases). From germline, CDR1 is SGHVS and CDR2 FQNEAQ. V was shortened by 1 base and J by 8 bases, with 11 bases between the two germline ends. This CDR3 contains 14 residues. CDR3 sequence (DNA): TGTGCCAGCAGCTTAGGGCAGGGGTACGAAAAACTGTTTTTT. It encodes CASSLGQGYEKLFF.

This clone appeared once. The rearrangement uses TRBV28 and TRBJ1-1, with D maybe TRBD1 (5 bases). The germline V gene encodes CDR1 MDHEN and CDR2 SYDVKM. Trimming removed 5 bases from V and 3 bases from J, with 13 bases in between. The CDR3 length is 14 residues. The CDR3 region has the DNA TGTGCCAGCAGTCCCGGGGGAGGGTACACTGAAGCTTTCTTT. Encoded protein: CASSPGGGYTEAFF.

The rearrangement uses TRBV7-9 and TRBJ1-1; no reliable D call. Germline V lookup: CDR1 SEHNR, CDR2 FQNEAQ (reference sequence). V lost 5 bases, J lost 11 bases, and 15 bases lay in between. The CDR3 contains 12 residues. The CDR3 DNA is TGTGCCAGCAGCCTGGACGTAGCGAGCGCTTTCTTT. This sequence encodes CASSLDVASAFF.

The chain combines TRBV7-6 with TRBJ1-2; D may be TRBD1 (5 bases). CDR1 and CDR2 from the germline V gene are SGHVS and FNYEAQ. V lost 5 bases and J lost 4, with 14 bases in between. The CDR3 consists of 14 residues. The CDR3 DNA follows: TGTGCCAGCAGCAATGACGACAGTGTCTATGGCTACACCTTC. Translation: CASSNDDSVYGYTF.

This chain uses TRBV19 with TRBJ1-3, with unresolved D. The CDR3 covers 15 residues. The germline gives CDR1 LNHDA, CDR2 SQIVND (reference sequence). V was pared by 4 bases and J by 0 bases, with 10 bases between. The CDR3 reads CASSTERASGNTIYF. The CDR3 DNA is TGTGCCAGTAGTACAGAACGAGCCTCTGGAAACACCATATATTTT. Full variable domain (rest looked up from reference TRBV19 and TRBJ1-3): DGGITQSPKYLFRKEGQNVTLSCEQNLNHDAMYWYRQDPGQGLRLIYYSQIVNDFQKGDIAEGYSVSREKKESFPLTVTSAQKNPTAFYLCASSTERASGNTIYFGEGSWLTVV.

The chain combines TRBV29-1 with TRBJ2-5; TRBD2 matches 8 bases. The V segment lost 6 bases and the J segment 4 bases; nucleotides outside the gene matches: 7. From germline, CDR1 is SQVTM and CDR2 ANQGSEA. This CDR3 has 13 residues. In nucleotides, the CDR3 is TGCAGCGTCCTGGGGACTAGTCGAGAGACCCAGTACTTC. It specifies CSVLGTSRETQYF.

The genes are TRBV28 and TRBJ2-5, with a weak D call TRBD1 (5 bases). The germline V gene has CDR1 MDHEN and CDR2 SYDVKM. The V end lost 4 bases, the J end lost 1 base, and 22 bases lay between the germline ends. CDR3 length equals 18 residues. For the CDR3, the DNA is TGTGCCAGCAGTTACCCTCGGGCCAGACAGCTGCCCCAAGAGACCCAGTACTTC. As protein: CASSYPRARQLPQETQYF.

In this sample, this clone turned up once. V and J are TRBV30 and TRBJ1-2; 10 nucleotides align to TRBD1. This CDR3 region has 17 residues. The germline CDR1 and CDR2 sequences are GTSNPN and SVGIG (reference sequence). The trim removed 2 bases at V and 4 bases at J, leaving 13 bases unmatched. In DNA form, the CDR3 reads TGTGCCTGGAGTCAGCGCCGACAGGGGGCGGGGATCTATGGCTACACCTTC. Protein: CAWSQRRQGAGIYGYTF. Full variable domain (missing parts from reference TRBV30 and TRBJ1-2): SQTIHQWPATLVQPVGSPLSLECTVEGTSNPNLYWYRQAAGRGLQLLFYSVGIGQISSEVPQNLSASRPQDRQFILSSKKLLLSDSGFYLCAWSQRRQGAGIYGYTFGSGTRLTVV.

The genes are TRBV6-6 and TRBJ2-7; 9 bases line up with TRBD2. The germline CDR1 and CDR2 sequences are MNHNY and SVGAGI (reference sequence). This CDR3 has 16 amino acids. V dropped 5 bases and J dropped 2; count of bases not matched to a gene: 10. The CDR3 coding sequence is TGTGCCAGCAGTGACTATACGACTAGCGGTACCTACGAGCAGTACTTC. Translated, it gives CASSDYTTSGTYEQYF.

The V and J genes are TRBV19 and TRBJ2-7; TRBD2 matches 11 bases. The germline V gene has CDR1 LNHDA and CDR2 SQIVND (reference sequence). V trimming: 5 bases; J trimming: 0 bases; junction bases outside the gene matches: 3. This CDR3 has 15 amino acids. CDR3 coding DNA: TGTGCCAGTAGTCTAGCGGGAGGCCTCTCCTACGAGCAGTACTTC. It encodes CASSLAGGLSYEQYF.

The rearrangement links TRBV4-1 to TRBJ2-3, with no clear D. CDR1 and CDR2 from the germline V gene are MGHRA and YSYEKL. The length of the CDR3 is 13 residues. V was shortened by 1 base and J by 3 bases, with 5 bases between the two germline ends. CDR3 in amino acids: CASSQAGTDTQYF. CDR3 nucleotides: TGCGCCAGCAGCCAAGCCGGTACAGATACGCAGTATTTT.

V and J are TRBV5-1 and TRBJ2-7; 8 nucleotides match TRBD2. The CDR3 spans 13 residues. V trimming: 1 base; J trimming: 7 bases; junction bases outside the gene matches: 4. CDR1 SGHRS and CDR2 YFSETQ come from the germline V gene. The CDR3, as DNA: TGCGCCAGCAGCTTGCGGGAGGGGTGGGAGCAGTACTTC. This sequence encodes CASSLREGWEQYF. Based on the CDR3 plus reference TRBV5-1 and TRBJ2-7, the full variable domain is KAGVTQTPRYLIKTRGQQVTLSCSPISGHRSVSWYQQTPGQGLQFLFEYFSETQRNKGNFPGRFSGRQFSNSRSEMNVSTLELGDSALYLCASSLREGWEQYFGPGTRLTVT.

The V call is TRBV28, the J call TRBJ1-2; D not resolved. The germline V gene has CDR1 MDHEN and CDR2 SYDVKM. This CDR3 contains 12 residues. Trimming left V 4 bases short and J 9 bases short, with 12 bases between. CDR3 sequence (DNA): TGTGCCAGCAGTTCCGGCAGCCGGAGCTACACCTTC. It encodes CASSSGSRSYTF.